The 9 T cell receptor beta chains reported below all come from one sample, sequenced in a study of blood T cell repertoires in COVID-19. The assay was immunoSEQ multiplex PCR, and TCRdb's table has in-frame clones only and misses some. Of approximately 200,000 clones listed, 80% are singletons. Sequencing was done on a sample of PBMCs or T cells enriched from blood (not recorded which). The receptors were sampled from a woman aged 40 to 55 with acute COVID-19.

This chain links TRBV5-5 with TRBJ2-7, with a weak D call TRBD2 (5 bases). Trimming cost V 2 bases and J 4 bases, with 7 bases left between them. The CDR3 length is 12 residues. In germline, CDR1 is SGHKS, CDR2 YYEKEE (reference sequence). CDR3 amino acids: CASSLLGYEQYF. The CDR3 nucleotides are TGTGCCAGCAGCTTACTAGGGTACGAGCAGTACTTC.

This clone was found once. The chain couples TRBV6-5 to TRBJ1-1; 7 bases are shared with TRBD1. The CDR3 contains 14 residues. Looked up from germline, CDR1 is MNHEY and CDR2 is SVGAGI. V was clipped by 7 bases and J by 5 bases; unmatched bases: 10. CDR3 protein: CASNPQGRWTEAFF. The CDR3, as DNA: TGTGCCAGCAATCCACAGGGGAGGTGGACTGAAGCTTTCTTT.

V gene TRBV18 combines with J gene TRBJ1-5; 7 bases are a match to TRBD1. The V gene end was trimmed by 3 bases and the J gene end by 2 bases; junction bases not matched to a gene: 10. This CDR3 region has 17 residues. Germline V gene lookup returns CDR1 KGHSH and CDR2 LQKENI. The CDR3 region is CASSPFTGVQGNQPQHF. CDR3 DNA: TGTGCCAGCTCACCCTTCACAGGGGTTCAAGGCAATCAGCCCCAGCATTTT. The full variable domain, with the rest looked up from reference TRBV18 and TRBJ1-5, is NAGVMQNPRHLVRRRGQEARLRCSPMKGHSHVYWYRQLPEEGLKFMVYLQKENIIDESGMPKERFSAEFPKEGPSILRIQQVVRGDSAAYFCASSPFTGVQGNQPQHFGDGTRLSIL.

The chain links TRBV4-3 to TRBJ2-4, with TRBD2 identical over 9 bases. This CDR3 spans 15 amino acids. From germline, CDR1 is LGHNA and CDR2 YSLEER. The V segment lost 2 bases and the J segment 15 bases; nucleotides outside the gene matches: 14. In DNA form, the CDR3 reads TGCGCCAGCAGCCAAACAGAATCTAGCGGGATAGGGCGGTACTTC. This translates into CASSQTESSGIGRYF.

This chain uses TRBV10-1 with TRBJ2-2; TRBD1 matches at 7 bases. Germline CDR1 is WNHNN and CDR2 is SYGVQD (reference sequence). This CDR3 has 15 residues. V lost 6 bases, J lost 7 bases, and 11 bases stayed unmatched. CDR3 in amino acids: CASRDPGQSGGELFF. The CDR3 DNA sequence: TGCGCCAGCAGGGACCCGGGACAGTCGGGCGGGGAGCTGTTTTTT.

This rearrangement joins TRBV3-1 (or the pseudogene TRBV3-2) to TRBJ2-1, with D perhaps matching TRBD2 (6 bases). Germline assignment: CDR1 LGHDT and CDR2 YNNKEL (reference sequence). Trimming removed 4 bases from V and 2 bases from J, with 12 bases in between. The CDR3 length is 15 residues. The CDR3 reads CASSPAGRTYNEQFF. The CDR3 DNA reads as TGTGCCAGCAGCCCCGCAGGGAGGACCTACAATGAGCAGTTCTTC.

The rearrangement joins TRBV19 to TRBJ1-1; D may be TRBD1 (5 bases). Trimming took 7 bases from V and 5 from J, leaving 20 bases between them. This CDR3 has 15 residues. Germline lookup yields CDR1 LNHDA and CDR2 SQIVND (reference sequence). CDR3 sequence: CASTGGLALLTEAFF. The CDR3 nucleotides are TGTGCCAGTACCGGGGGACTAGCGTTGCTGACTGAAGCTTTCTTT.

The rearrangement uses TRBV5-4 and TRBJ1-4; D ambiguous. With 0 bases removed from V and 5 bases from J, the gap between germline ends came to 11 bases. The germline CDR1 and CDR2 sequences are SGHNT and YYREEE (reference sequence). The CDR3 totals 15 residues. CDR3 DNA sequence: TGTGCCAGCAGCTTGGATGCAGGCCGAAATGAAAAACTGTTTTTT. It codes for CASSLDAGRNEKLFF. Using reference TRBV5-4 and TRBJ1-4 for the parts outside the CDR3, the full variable domain is ETGVTQSPTHLIKTRGQQVTLRCSSQSGHNTVSWYQQALGQGPQFIFQYYREEENGRGNFPPRFSGLQFPNYSSELNVNALELDDSALYLCASSLDAGRNEKLFFGSGTQLSVL.

The chain carries TRBV9 and TRBJ2-7; a possible D gene is TRBD1 (6 bases). Trimming shortened V by 5 bases and J by 3 bases, and 15 bases separated the two germline ends. Germline-derived CDR1 and CDR2 are SGDLS and YYNGEE. The CDR3 sequence is 14 residues long. Here the CDR3 DNA reads TGTGCCAGCAGTAAAGTGGACAGCCACTACGAGCAGTACTTC. It translates to CASSKVDSHYEQYF.